The present T cell receptor beta chain was sequenced within a study of T cell responses to AZD1222 COVID-19 vaccine. Study observations and caveats: Clonal diversity was possibly underestimated, and white British individuals and females predominated among donors. Sampled repertoires all dated from after the peak T cell response. Vaccine-associated CD4 TCRs spanned spike, dominant at 160-218 and 743-854. Baseline seropositivity characterized only a handful of AZD1222 recipients.

Generated by immunoSEQ multiplex PCR, the TCRdb table keeps only in-frame clones and is missing some. Among tens of thousands of clones listed, 70% to 90% were seen once. Remarks on this clone: Its antigen is undetermined.

Sequencing was performed on peripheral blood, taken 28 days after the second AZD1222 dose. This TCR came from an adult who received the AZD1222 COVID-19 vaccine.

The CDR3 DNA reads as TGTGCCAGCAGTGAAGCGGCCAAAAATCAGCCCCAGCATTTT. Protein sequence: CASSEAAKNQPQHF. This sequence joins TRBV6-1 and TRBJ1-5; D not resolved. V lost 0 bases to trimming and J lost 4 bases, with 7 bases between them. Germline lookup yields CDR1 MNHNS and CDR2 SASEGT. The CDR3 loop spans 14 amino acids.